The rows below give T cell receptor beta chains drawn from one sample of a study of response to subunit inactivated influenza vaccine. TCRdb reanalysed the RT-PCR reads using MiXCR and keeps one entry per CDR3 protein. The sample yields about 780,000 distinct CDR3 sequences, about a fifth seen once. The sample in question was PBMCs from blood, obtained more than 4 days after vaccination. The receptors shown here come from a man aged 50 or older who received an inactivated influenza vaccine. CDR3s include the opening cysteine and the closing phenylalanine or tryptophan. Fields, in order: V gene, clone size, D gene, J gene, CDR3 DNA, CDR3 protein. A D gene is named only where the DNA matches it firmly. Some rows mark clone size as missing; the rest say once, few, many or name a class of expanded clone.

TRBV12-3/TRBV12-4	NA	NA	TRBJ2-1	TGTGCCAGCAGCGGGGCAGGGGAGCAGTTCTTC	CASSGAGEQFF
TRBV6-1	few	NA	TRBJ2-5	TGTGCCAGCAGCTCAGTATGGGGAGGTGAGACCCAGTACTTC	CASSSVWGGETQYF
TRBV10-3	NA	NA	TRBJ2-2	TGTGCCTCTCGGGAGAATGACGGGGAGCTGTTTTTT	CASRENDGELFF
TRBV7-8	many	NA	TRBJ1-5	TGTGCCAGCAGCTTAGAGTTGCCACAGCCCCAGCATTTT	CASSLELPQPQHF
TRBV12-3/TRBV12-4	NA	TRBD1	TRBJ1-1	TGTGCCAGCAGTTTAGCCAGGGGGGGTGGTGAAGCTTTCTTT	CASSLARGGGEAFF
TRBV27	few	TRBD2	TRBJ2-1	TGTGCCAGCAGTCTCTTACGTGCGGGAGGGCCTCGCTACAATGAGCAGTTCTTC	CASSLLRAGGPRYNEQFF
TRBV11-2	NA	TRBD1	TRBJ2-5	TGTGCCAGCAGCTTAAGATCGGGGACAGGGTTTTTGGAGACCCAGTACTTC	CASSLRSGTGFLETQYF
TRBV12-3/TRBV12-4	NA	TRBD1	TRBJ1-1	TGTGCCAGCAGGCAAGGGGGACAGGGCTACACTGAAGCTTTCTTT	CASRQGGQGYTEAFF
TRBV19	NA	TRBD2	TRBJ2-1	TGTGCCAGTAGACTAACAGCGGGAGGGCCCTACAATGAGCAGTTCTTC	CASRLTAGGPYNEQFF
TRBV27	NA	NA	TRBJ1-2	TGTGCCAGCAGTTCGCTCTCCGCCGATGGCTACACCTTC	CASSSLSADGYTF
TRBV7-3	NA	NA	TRBJ2-3	TGTGCCAGCAGCTCCCTCCCGAGACCCCCATCCAATAATACGCAGTATTTT	CASSSLPRPPSNNTQYF
TRBV21-1	NA	NA	TRBJ2-6	TGTGCCAGCAGCAATCACCCGACAGGCTCCCTTGGGGCCAACGTCCTGACTTTC	CASSNHPTGSLGANVLTF
TRBV5-1	many	NA	TRBJ2-3	TGCGCCAGCAGCTTGGGCAGGAAGGTGGGAGATACGCAGTATTTT	CASSLGRKVGDTQYF
TRBV5-5	many	TRBD2	TRBJ2-1	TGTGCCAGCAGCTTCGGGACTAGCGGGAGTAATGAGCAGTTCTTC	CASSFGTSGSNEQFF
TRBV20-1	few	TRBD2	TRBJ2-1	TGCAGTGCAACCGGACTAGCGGGAGTGGTTGAGCAGTTCTTC	CSATGLAGVVEQFF
TRBV20-1	NA	TRBD1	TRBJ1-1	TGCAGTGCTGGACAGGGGGGAACTGAAGCTTTCTTT	CSAGQGGTEAFF
TRBV7-9	NA	NA	TRBJ1-5	TGTGCCAGCAGCCCTCAGGAGGATCAGCCCCAGCATTTT	CASSPQEDQPQHF
TRBV12-3/TRBV12-4	few	TRBD2	TRBJ2-2	TGTGCCAGCAGTTTCCGGACTAGCGGGGGTGGCGGGCTGTTTTTT	CASSFRTSGGGGLFF
TRBV6-2/TRBV6-3	many	NA	TRBJ2-6	TGTGCCAGCAGTTCCGGACAGTCACGGTCCTCTGGGGCCAACGTCCTGACTTTC	CASSSGQSRSSGANVLTF
TRBV20-1	NA	NA	TRBJ2-2	TGCAGTGCTCCTCGGGCCCTGGGGACCGGGGAGCTGTTTTTT	CSAPRALGTGELFF
TRBV12-3/TRBV12-4	many	TRBD1	TRBJ2-5	TGTGCCAGCAGTTCAAACCTCGGGACAGGCCAAGAGACCCAGTACTTC	CASSSNLGTGQETQYF
TRBV28	NA	NA	TRBJ2-6	TGTGCCAGCAGTTCCCTAGGGCGGATCTCTGGGGCCAACGTCCTGACTTTC	CASSSLGRISGANVLTF
TRBV11-2	NA	TRBD1	TRBJ1-1	TGTGCCAGCAGCTTATCGGCAGGGGGGGACACTGAAGCTTTCTTT	CASSLSAGGDTEAFF
TRBV6-1	few	NA	TRBJ2-3	TGTGCCAGCAGCAAGAGGAGGGCCGGTGGAGATACGCAGTATTTT	CASSKRRAGGDTQYF
TRBV7-8	few	NA	TRBJ1-5	TGTGCCAGCAGCCCCTCTGGGGGCGGGAGGAGCAATCAGCCCCAGCATTTT	CASSPSGGGRSNQPQHF
TRBV5-1	many	NA	TRBJ2-2	TGCGCCAGCAGCTTGTTCGGGGCGAACACCGGGGAGCTGTTTTTT	CASSLFGANTGELFF
TRBV20-1	NA	NA	TRBJ1-6	TGCAGTGCTCAAGACGGGTCCTATAATTCACCCCTCCACTTT	CSAQDGSYNSPLHF
TRBV5-1	few	NA	TRBJ2-1	TGCGCCAGCAGCTTGGACCTCTACGGGGGAAATGAGCAGTTCTTC	CASSLDLYGGNEQFF
TRBV10-3	NA	NA	TRBJ1-3	TGTGCCATCAGTTCGGCGCCGGACCAGGGGCACTCTGGAAACACCATATATTTT	CAISSAPDQGHSGNTIYF
TRBV13	NA	TRBD1	TRBJ2-1	TGTGCCAGCAGCCCAATCGGGACAGGGGGACTGGATGAGCAGTTCTTC	CASSPIGTGGLDEQFF
TRBV7-9	NA	NA	TRBJ2-5	TGTGCCAGCGCAGAAGGGGGAAGTCAAGAGACCCAGTACTTC	CASAEGGSQETQYF
TRBV19	NA	TRBD1	TRBJ2-7	TGTGCCAGTAGTAGACAGGGGTCGAACTACGAGCAGTACTTC	CASSRQGSNYEQYF
TRBV7-3	once	NA	TRBJ2-7	TGTGCCAGCAGCTTAAGATTAGGGGGACGCTACGAGCAGTACTTC	CASSLRLGGRYEQYF
TRBV6-5	NA	TRBD2	TRBJ2-2	TGTGCCAGCAGTTACTCGGGACTAGCTTACACCGGGGAGCTGTTTTTT	CASSYSGLAYTGELFF
TRBV6-2/TRBV6-3	NA	NA	TRBJ2-7	TGTGCCAGCAGTTACACGCGGCTGGACGGCGAGCAGTACTTC	CASSYTRLDGEQYF
TRBV20-1	few	TRBD2	TRBJ2-5	TGCAGTGCGACTGGGACTAGCGGGGTTGAGACCCAGTACTTC	CSATGTSGVETQYF
TRBV19	NA	NA	TRBJ1-5	TGTGCCAGTAGTATGCTGGACGGGGGGCCCCAGCATTTT	CASSMLDGGPQHF
TRBV7-9	many	NA	TRBJ2-5	TGTGCCAGCAGCTTAGCGCCAAGCGGGCAGACCCAGTACTTC	CASSLAPSGQTQYF
TRBV29-1	NA	NA	TRBJ2-3	TGCAGCGTTGAATGGGTGGGAGCGGGCACAGATACGCAGTATTTT	CSVEWVGAGTDTQYF
TRBV24-1	few	NA	TRBJ2-3	TGTGCCACCAGTGTATCCTGGACGGATACGCAGTATTTT	CATSVSWTDTQYF
TRBV11-2	NA	NA	TRBJ2-7	TGTGCCAGCAGCTTAGTCGCCGAGCAGTACTTC	CASSLVAEQYF
TRBV6-5	NA	TRBD1	TRBJ2-7	TGTGCCAGCAGTTACTCCCTTGGACAGGGAGCCTACGAGCAGTACTTC	CASSYSLGQGAYEQYF
TRBV11-2	NA	TRBD1	TRBJ2-2	TGTGCCAGCAGCTTAGTCCTTACCGGGACAGGGCATCCGAACACCGGGGAGCTGTTTTTT	CASSLVLTGTGHPNTGELFF
TRBV5-1	many	TRBD1	TRBJ2-3	TGCGCCAGCAGCGGGACAGGGGATAGGACAGATACGCAGTATTTT	CASSGTGDRTDTQYF
TRBV6-2/TRBV6-3	NA	NA	TRBJ2-2	TGTGCCAGCAGAGGAGGGTTGAACACCGGGGAGCTGTTTTTT	CASRGGLNTGELFF
TRBV29-1	few	NA	TRBJ1-1	TGCAGCGTTAACATGAACACTGAAGCTTTCTTT	CSVNMNTEAFF
TRBV4-3	NA	NA	TRBJ2-7	TGCGCCAGCAGCCAAACCAGAGGGTACGAGCAGTACTTC	CASSQTRGYEQYF
TRBV7-2	NA	TRBD1	TRBJ2-5	TGTGCCAGCAGCTCCAGGGACAGGGGGCGTCGGGAGACCCAGTACTTC	CASSSRDRGRRETQYF
TRBV5-1	NA	TRBD1	TRBJ1-5	TGCGCCAGCAGCCGGGGGACAGACAATCAGCCCCAGCATTTT	CASSRGTDNQPQHF
TRBV20-1	NA	NA	TRBJ2-7	TGCAGTGCTAGTCTAGCGCTAACCTACGAGCAGTACTTC	CSASLALTYEQYF
TRBV5-1	NA	NA	TRBJ1-1	TGCACCAGCAGCTTTACGGTGAACACTGAAGCTTTCTTT	CTSSFTVNTEAFF
TRBV29-1	NA	NA	TRBJ2-7	TGCAGCGCCGGGAAGGGAACCTACGAGCAGTACTTC	CSAGKGTYEQYF
TRBV10-3	NA	NA	TRBJ2-2	TGTGCCATCAGTGAAGGCAGGAACACCGGGGAGCTGTTTTTT	CAISEGRNTGELFF
TRBV20-1	few	NA	TRBJ2-7	TGCAGTGCTAGAGATCTTTTGTCCTCGCTGGAGCAGTACTTC	CSARDLLSSLEQYF
TRBV5-1	NA	NA	TRBJ2-7	TGCGCCAGCAGATCATTGGAGGGGCGCCTCTCCTACGAGCAGTACTTC	CASRSLEGRLSYEQYF
TRBV20-1	few	NA	TRBJ1-3	TGCAGTGCCACCCAAGGGGGGGGTTCTGGAAACACCATATATTTT	CSATQGGGSGNTIYF
TRBV7-2	NA	NA	TRBJ2-2	TGTGCCAGCAGTCCCGACTACAACACCGGGGAGCTGTTTTTT	CASSPDYNTGELFF
TRBV20-1	few	TRBD2	TRBJ2-7	TGCAGTGCGCCCGGGACTAGCGGCTCAGTCGAGCAGTACTTC	CSAPGTSGSVEQYF